The entry below describes one T cell receptor beta chain. Its antigen is as yet unknown. CDR3 length equals 12 residues. V was clipped by 9 bases and J by 7 bases, with 15 bases between them. Germline V gene data show CDR1 as LNHNV and CDR2 as YYDKDF (reference sequence). TCRdb ran MiXCR on the 5' RACE reads and lists one entry per CDR3 protein. Found here are a few hundred thousand distinct CDR3 sequences, 20% to 30% of them singletons; the top ten hold 8.8%. The data originate from a study of T-cell memory formation after mild COVID-19. Study background: Largely donor-specific sequence clusters came from a couple of donors. Findings and limits, study-wide: Contracting CD8+ clones were enriched in EMRA, CD4+ mainly in CM and EM. The study detected some responding clones in pre-infection memory, suggesting cross-reactive memory joined.

The TCR originated in an adult woman who had mild COVID-19 (a few samples of this study predate the infection). Cell type and time point are not known. Material for sequencing was PBMCs or a T cell subset sorted from them (not recorded which). V and J are TRBV15 and TRBJ2-5; tentative D call: TRBD1 (6 bases). The DNA of the CDR3 is TGTGCCACACAGGACAGCCGAGGGACCCAGTACTTC. As protein: CATQDSRGTQYF.